This is a list of T cell receptor beta chains from one sample in a study of T cell changes during pregnancy in multiple sclerosis. TCRdb keeps only in-frame clones here, not all; method: immunoSEQ multiplex PCR. This sample has about 31,000 clones, with 89% found just once. Here the sequenced sample was CD8+ T cells from peripheral blood mononuclear cells, taken in the second trimester of pregnancy. Every receptor here comes from a female donor with multiple sclerosis, enrolled in a pregnancy study. The CDR3 runs from the conserved cysteine through the conserved F or W. A D gene is named only where the DNA matches it firmly.

CASSTLAGQETQYF	TGTGCCAGCAGCACGCTAGCGGGACAAGAGACCCAGTACTTC	TRBD2	14	TRBV7-9	TRBJ2-5
CASSYGPEAFF	TGTGCCAGCAGTTATGGGCCTGAAGCTTTCTTT	.	11	TRBV28	TRBJ1-1
CASSQGTISYEQFF	TGCGCCAGCAGCCAAGGGACTATCTCTTATGAGCAGTTCTTC	.	14	TRBV4-3	TRBJ2-1
CASSLPFGEGEEREGRETQYF	TGCGCCAGCAGCTTGCCCTTCGGTGAGGGAGAGGAGCGGGAGGGCCGGGAGACCCAGTACTTC	TRBD2	21	TRBV5-1	TRBJ2-5
CASSLPPGHDYEQYF	TGTGCCAGCAGTTTACCACCGGGACACGACTACGAGCAGTACTTC	.	15	TRBV28	TRBJ2-7
CASSSGLAHNEQFF	TGTGCCAGCAGCTCGGGACTAGCCCACAATGAGCAGTTCTTC	TRBD2	14	TRBV5-6	TRBJ2-1
CASSFGQGGNEQFF	TGTGCCAGCAGCTTTGGACAGGGTGGCAATGAGCAGTTCTTC	TRBD1	14	TRBV7-2	TRBJ2-1
CASRYRTGGPYEQYF	TGCGCCAGCAGATATAGGACAGGGGGGCCGTACGAGCAGTACTTC	TRBD1	15	TRBV4-1	TRBJ2-7
CASSMTGPDTQYF	TGTGCCAGTAGTATGACAGGGCCGGATACGCAGTATTTT	TRBD1	13	TRBV19	TRBJ2-3
CASSDSSAGTQYF	TGTGCCAGCAGTGACTCCTCGGCGGGTACGCAGTATTTT	.	13	TRBV6-4	TRBJ2-3
CASSLSGDYTDTQYF	TGTGCCAGCAGCCTTTCCGGGGACTACACAGATACGCAGTATTTT	TRBD2	15	TRBV28	TRBJ2-3
CASSSTSGRDNEQFF	TGTGCCAGCAGCTCGACGAGCGGAAGAGACAATGAGCAGTTCTTC	.	15	TRBV7-3	TRBJ2-1
CASSLPSGEPAYEQYF	TGTGCCAGCAGCTTGCCTAGCGGGGAACCCGCCTACGAGCAGTACTTC	TRBD2	16	TRBV5-6	TRBJ2-7
CASSRIKGKGSTNEQFF	TGTGCCAGCAGCCGGATTAAGGGGAAGGGCTCGACCAATGAGCAGTTCTTC	.	17	TRBV4-2	TRBJ2-1
CSVDRSSVNEQFF	TGCAGCGTTGATAGGTCTAGCGTCAATGAGCAGTTCTTC	.	13	TRBV29-1	TRBJ2-1
CASSKSEMDEQFF	TGTGCCAGCAGTAAGTCGGAGATGGATGAGCAGTTCTTC	.	13	TRBV6-4	TRBJ2-1
CASSDAPGGLDYNEQFF	TGTGCCAGCAGTGATGCCCCGGGTGGACTGGACTACAATGAGCAGTTCTTC	.	17	TRBV6-1	TRBJ2-1